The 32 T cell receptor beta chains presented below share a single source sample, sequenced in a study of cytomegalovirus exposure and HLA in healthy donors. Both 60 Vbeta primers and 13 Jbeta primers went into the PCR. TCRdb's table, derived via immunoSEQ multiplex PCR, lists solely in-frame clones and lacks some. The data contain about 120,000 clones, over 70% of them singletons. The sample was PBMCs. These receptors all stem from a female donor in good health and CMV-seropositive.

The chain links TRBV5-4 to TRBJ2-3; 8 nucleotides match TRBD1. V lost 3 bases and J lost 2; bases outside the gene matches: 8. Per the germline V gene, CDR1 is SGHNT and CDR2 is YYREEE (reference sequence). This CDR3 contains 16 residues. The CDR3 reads CASSSFGTGLTDTQYF. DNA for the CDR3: TGTGCCAGCAGCTCGTTCGGGACAGGACTCACAGATACGCAGTATTTT. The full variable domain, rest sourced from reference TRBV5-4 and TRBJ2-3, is ETGVTQSPTHLIKTRGQQVTLRCSSQSGHNTVSWYQQALGQGPQFIFQYYREEENGRGNFPPRFSGLQFPNYSSELNVNALELDDSALYLCASSSFGTGLTDTQYFGPGTRLTVL.

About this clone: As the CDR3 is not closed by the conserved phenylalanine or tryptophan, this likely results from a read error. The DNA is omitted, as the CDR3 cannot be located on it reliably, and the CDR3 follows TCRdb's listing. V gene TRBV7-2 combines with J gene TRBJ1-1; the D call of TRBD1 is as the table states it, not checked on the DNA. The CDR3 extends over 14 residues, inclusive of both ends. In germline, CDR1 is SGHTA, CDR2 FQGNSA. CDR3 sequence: CASSARTGERTEGE.

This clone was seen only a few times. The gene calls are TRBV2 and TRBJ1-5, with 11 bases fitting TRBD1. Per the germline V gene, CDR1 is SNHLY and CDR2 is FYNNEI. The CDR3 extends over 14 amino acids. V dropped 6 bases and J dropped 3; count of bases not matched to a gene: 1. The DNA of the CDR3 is TGTGCCAGCAGGGACAGGGGGCCCAATCAGCCCCAGCATTTT. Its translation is CASRDRGPNQPQHF.

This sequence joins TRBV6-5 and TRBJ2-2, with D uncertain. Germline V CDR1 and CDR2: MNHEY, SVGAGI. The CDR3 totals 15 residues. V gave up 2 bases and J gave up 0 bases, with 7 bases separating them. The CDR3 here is CASSYAHANTGELFF. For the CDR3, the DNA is TGTGCCAGCAGTTACGCACACGCGAACACCGGGGAGCTGTTTTTT.

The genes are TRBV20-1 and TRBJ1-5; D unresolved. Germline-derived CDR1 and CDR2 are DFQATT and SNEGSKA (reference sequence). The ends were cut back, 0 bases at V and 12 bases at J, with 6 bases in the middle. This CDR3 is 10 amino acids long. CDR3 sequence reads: CSARDRDQHF. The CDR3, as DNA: TGCAGTGCTAGAGACCGGGACCAGCATTTT.

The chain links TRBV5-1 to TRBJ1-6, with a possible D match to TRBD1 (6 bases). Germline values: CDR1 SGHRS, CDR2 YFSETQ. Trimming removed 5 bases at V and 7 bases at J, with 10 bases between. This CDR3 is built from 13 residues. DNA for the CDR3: TGCGCCAGCAGGGCAGGGGAAAATTCACCCCTCCACTTT. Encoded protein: CASRAGENSPLHF. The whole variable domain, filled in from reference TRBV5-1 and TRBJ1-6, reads KAGVTQTPRYLIKTRGQQVTLSCSPISGHRSVSWYQQTPGQGLQFLFEYFSETQRNKGNFPGRFSGRQFSNSRSEMNVSTLELGDSALYLCASRAGENSPLHFGNGTRLTVT.

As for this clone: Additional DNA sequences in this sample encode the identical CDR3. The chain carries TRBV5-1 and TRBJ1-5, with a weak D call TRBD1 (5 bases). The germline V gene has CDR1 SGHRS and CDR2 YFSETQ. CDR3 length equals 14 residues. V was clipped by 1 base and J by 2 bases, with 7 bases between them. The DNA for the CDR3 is TGCGCCAGCAGCTTGCAAGGGGGCAATCAGCCCCAGCATTTT. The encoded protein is CASSLQGGNQPQHF.

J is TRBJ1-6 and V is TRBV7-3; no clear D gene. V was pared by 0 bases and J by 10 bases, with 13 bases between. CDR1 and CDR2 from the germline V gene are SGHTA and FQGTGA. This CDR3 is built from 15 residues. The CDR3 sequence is CASSLTNPGMSPLHF. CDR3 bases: TGTGCCAGCAGCTTAACGAATCCAGGAATGTCACCCCTCCACTTT. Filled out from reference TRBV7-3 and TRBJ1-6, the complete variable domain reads GAGVSQTPSNKVTEKGKYVELRCDPISGHTALYWYRQSLGQGPEFLIYFQGTGAADDSGLPNDRFFAVRPEGSVSTLKIQRTERGDSAVYLCASSLTNPGMSPLHFGNGTRLTVT.

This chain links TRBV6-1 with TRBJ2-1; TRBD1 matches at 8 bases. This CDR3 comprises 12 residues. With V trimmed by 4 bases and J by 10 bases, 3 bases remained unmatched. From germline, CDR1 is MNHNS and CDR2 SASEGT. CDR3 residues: CASSVTGGEQFF. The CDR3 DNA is TGTGCCAGCAGTGTTACAGGGGGGGAGCAGTTCTTC.

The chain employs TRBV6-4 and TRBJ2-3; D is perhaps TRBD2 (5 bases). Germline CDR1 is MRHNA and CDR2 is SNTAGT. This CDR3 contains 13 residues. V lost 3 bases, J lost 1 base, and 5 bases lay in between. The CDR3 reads CASSERGTDTQYF. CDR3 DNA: TGTGCCAGCAGTGAGCGGGGCACAGATACGCAGTATTTT.

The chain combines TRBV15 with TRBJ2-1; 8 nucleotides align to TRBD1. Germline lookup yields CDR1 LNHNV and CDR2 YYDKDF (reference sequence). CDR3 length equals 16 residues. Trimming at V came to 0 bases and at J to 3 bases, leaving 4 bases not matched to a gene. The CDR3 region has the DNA TGTGCCACCAGCAGAGATCGGGGACAGGTCTACAATGAGCAGTTCTTC. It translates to CATSRDRGQVYNEQFF.

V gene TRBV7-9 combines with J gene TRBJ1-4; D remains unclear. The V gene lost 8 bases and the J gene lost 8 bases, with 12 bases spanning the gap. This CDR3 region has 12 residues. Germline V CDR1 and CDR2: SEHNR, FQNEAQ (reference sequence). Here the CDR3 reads CASGRLGEKLFF. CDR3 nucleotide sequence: TGTGCCAGCGGTCGGTTGGGCGAAAAACTGTTTTTT.

CDR3 loop: CASSLGSDRAYEQYF. In nucleotides, the CDR3 is TGTGCCAGCAGCTTAGGGTCGGACAGGGCTTACGAGCAGTACTTC. The chain is built from TRBV11-1 and TRBJ2-7, with TRBD1 identical over 8 bases. The V gene end was trimmed by 1 base and the J gene end by 4 bases; junction bases not matched to a gene: 6. The germline CDR1 and CDR2 sequences are SGHAT and FQDESV (reference sequence). The CDR3 runs 15 residues. The full variable domain, rest sourced from reference TRBV11-1 and TRBJ2-7, is EAEVAQSPRYKITEKSQAVAFWCDPISGHATLYWYRQILGQGPELLVQFQDESVVDDSQLPKDRFSAERLKGVDSTLKIQPAELGDSAMYLCASSLGSDRAYEQYFGPGTRLTVT.

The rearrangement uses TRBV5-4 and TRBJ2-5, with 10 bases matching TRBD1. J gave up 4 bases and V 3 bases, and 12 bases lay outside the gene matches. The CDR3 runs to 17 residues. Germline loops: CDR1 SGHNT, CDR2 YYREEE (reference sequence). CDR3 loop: CASSSGGTGAGRETQYF. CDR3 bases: TGTGCCAGCAGCTCCGGAGGGACAGGGGCGGGGCGAGAGACCCAGTACTTC.

CDR3: CASSTGTGGQPQHF. The DNA for the CDR3 is TGTGCCAGCAGTACCGGGACAGGAGGGCAGCCCCAGCATTTT. This sequence joins TRBV2 and TRBJ1-5; 8 bases align to TRBD1. CDR3 size: 14 residues. The V gene end was trimmed by 5 bases and the J gene end by 7 bases; junction bases not matched to a gene: 7. Germline CDR1 and CDR2: SNHLY and FYNNEI.

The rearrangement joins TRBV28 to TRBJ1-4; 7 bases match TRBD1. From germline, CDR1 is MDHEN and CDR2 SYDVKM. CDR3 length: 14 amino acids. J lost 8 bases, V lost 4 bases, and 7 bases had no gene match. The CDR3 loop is CASSWGQSNEKLFF. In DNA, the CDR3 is TGTGCCAGCAGTTGGGGACAGAGCAACGAAAAACTGTTTTTT.

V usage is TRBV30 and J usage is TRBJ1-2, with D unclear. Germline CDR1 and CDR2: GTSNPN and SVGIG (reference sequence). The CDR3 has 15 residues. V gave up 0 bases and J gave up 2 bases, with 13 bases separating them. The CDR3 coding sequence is TGTGCCTGGAGTGTTATGACGGGGATGAACTATGGCTACACCTTC. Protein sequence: CAWSVMTGMNYGYTF.

CDR3 amino acids: CASSQPGQGWSFEAGGYTF. The CDR3 DNA follows: TGTGCCAGCAGCCAACCTGGACAGGGATGGAGTTTTGAGGCTGGCGGCTACACCTTC. This chain connects TRBV4-2 to TRBJ1-2, with 8 bases aligning to TRBD1. V gave up 2 bases and J gave up 8 bases; unmatched junction bases: 22. CDR3 size: 19 residues. Germline values: CDR1 LGHNA, CDR2 YNFKEQ.

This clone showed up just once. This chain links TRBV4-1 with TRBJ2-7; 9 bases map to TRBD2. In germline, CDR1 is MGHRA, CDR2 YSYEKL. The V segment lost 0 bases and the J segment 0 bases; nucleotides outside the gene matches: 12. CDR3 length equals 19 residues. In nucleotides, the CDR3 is TGCGCCAGCAGCCAAGATTGGAGAGTAGCGGGGGAGAGCTCCTACGAGCAGTACTTC. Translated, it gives CASSQDWRVAGESSYEQYF.

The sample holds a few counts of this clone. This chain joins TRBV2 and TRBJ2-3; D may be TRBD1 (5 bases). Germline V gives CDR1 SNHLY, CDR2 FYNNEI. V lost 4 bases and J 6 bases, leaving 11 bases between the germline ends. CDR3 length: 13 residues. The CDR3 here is CASSGPGKDTQYF. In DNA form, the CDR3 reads TGTGCCAGCAGTGGTCCAGGGAAGGATACGCAGTATTTT.

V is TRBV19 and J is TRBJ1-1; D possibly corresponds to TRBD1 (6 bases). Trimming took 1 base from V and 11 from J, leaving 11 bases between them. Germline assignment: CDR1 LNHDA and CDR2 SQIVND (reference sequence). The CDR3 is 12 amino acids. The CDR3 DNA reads TGTGCCAGTAGTATAGGCGAGGGGGAGGCTTTCTTT. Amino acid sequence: CASSIGEGEAFF.

In nucleotides, the CDR3 is TGTGCCAGCAGCTTTGGGACAGGGGGAAGCACTGAAGCTTTCTTT. This encodes CASSFGTGGSTEAFF. The chain is built from TRBV5-6 and TRBJ1-1; 11 positions match TRBD1. Germline assignment: CDR1 SGHDT and CDR2 YYEEEE. Trimming removed 2 bases from V and 4 bases from J; junction bases left unmatched: 4. The CDR3 extends over 15 amino acids.

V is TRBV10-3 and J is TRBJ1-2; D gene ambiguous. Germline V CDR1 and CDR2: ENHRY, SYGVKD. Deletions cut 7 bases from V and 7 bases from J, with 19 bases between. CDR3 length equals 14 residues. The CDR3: CAIKRDTPRVGYTF. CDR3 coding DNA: TGTGCCATCAAACGGGATACCCCTAGGGTTGGCTACACCTTC.

The CDR3, as DNA: TGCGCCAGCAGCTTGGTGGGGGCTGGAGATACGCAGTATTTT. Residues: CASSLVGAGDTQYF. The chain employs TRBV5-1 and TRBJ2-3; perhaps TRBD1 as D (6 bases). Trimming took 0 bases from V and 5 from J, leaving 10 bases between them. Germline V gene data show CDR1 as SGHRS and CDR2 as YFSETQ. This CDR3 region has 14 residues.

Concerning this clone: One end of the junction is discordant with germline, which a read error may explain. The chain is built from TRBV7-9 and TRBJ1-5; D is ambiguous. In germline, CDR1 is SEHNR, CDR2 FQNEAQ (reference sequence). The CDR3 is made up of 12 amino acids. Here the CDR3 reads CSSSLWNQPQHF. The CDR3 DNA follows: TGTTCCAGCAGCCTATGGAATCAGCCCCAGCATTTT. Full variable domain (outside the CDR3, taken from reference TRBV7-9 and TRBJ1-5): DTGVSQNPRHKITKRGQNVTFRCDPISEHNRLYWYRQTLGQGPEFLTYFQNEAQLEKSRLLSDRFSAERPKGSFSTLEIQRTEQGDSAMYLCSSSLWNQPQHFGDGTRLSIL.

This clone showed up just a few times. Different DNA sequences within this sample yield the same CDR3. The CDR3 loop is CASRRDSSYEQYF. The CDR3 DNA sequence: TGTGCCAGCAGACGAGACAGCTCCTACGAGCAGTACTTC. The chain joins TRBV6-5 to TRBJ2-7; D is possibly TRBD1 (5 bases). The germline V and J ends were trimmed by 6 bases and 0 bases, with 9 bases remaining between them. This CDR3 region has 13 residues. CDR1 and CDR2 from the germline V gene are MNHEY and SVGAGI.

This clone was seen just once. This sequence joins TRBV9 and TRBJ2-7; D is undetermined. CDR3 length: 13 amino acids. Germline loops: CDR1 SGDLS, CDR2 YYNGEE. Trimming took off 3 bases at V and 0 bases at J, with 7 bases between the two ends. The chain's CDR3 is CASSAPSSYEQYF. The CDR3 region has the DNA TGTGCCAGCAGCGCGCCGAGCTCCTACGAGCAGTACTTC.

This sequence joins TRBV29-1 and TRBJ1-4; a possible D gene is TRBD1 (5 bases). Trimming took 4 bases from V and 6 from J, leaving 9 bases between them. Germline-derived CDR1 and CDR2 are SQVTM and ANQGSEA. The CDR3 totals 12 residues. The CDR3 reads CSVAGGDEKLFF. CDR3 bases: TGCAGCGTTGCCGGGGGGGATGAAAAACTGTTTTTT.

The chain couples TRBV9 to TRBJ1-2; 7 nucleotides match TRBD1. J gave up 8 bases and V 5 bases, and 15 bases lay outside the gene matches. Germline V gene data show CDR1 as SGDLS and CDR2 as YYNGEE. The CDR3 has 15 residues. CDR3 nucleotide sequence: TGTGCCAGCAGTCCATCAGGGGGACCTGGGCTCGGCTACACCTTC. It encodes CASSPSGGPGLGYTF.

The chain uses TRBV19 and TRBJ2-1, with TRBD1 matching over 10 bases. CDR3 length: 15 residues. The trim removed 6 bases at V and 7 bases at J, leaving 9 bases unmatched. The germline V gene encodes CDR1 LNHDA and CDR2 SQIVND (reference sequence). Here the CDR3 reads CASSFWRDRGNEQFF. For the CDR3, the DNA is TGTGCCAGTAGCTTTTGGCGGGACAGGGGAAATGAGCAGTTCTTC.

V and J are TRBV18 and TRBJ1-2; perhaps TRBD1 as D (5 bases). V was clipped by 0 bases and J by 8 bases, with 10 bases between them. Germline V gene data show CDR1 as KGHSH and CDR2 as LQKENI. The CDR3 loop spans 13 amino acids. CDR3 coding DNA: TGTGCCAGCTCACCACCGGCAGGGCCCGGCTACACCTTC. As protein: CASSPPAGPGYTF. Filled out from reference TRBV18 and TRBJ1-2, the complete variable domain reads NAGVMQNPRHLVRRRGQEARLRCSPMKGHSHVYWYRQLPEEGLKFMVYLQKENIIDESGMPKERFSAEFPKEGPSILRIQQVVRGDSAAYFCASSPPAGPGYTFGSGTRLTVV.

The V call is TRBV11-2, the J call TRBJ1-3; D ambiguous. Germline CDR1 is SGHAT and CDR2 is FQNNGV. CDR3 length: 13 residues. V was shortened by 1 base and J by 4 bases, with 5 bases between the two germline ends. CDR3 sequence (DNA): TGTGCCAGCAGCTTAGGGCCCGGAAACACCATATATTTT. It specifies CASSLGPGNTIYF.